This entry lists 11 T cell receptor beta chains sequenced from one sample in a study of cytomegalovirus exposure and HLA in healthy donors. PCR primers comprised 60 Vbeta and 13 Jbeta primers. Measured with immunoSEQ multiplex PCR; TCRdb has only the in-frame clones, and not every one. The table lists approximately 150,000 clones, 73% of them singletons. Sequenced sample: PBMCs. Receptors originate from a woman under 30 in good health and CMV-seropositive.

CDR3 sequence reads: CASSLSGTASTEQYF. Written as DNA, the CDR3 is TGTGCCAGCAGCTTATCCGGGACAGCTTCTACGGAGCAGTACTTC. V and J are TRBV13 and TRBJ2-7; 7 bases align to TRBD1. Germline values: CDR1 PRHDT, CDR2 FYEKMQ (reference sequence). V lost 2 bases to trimming and J lost 7 bases; unmatched junction nucleotides: 11. This CDR3 is 15 amino acids long.

The chain is built from TRBV10-1 and TRBJ1-5; D gene unclear. This CDR3 contains 13 residues. The V gene's germline CDR1 is WNHNN and CDR2 SYGVQD (reference sequence). The V end lost 5 bases, the J end lost 10 bases, and 15 bases lay between the germline ends. The CDR3 sequence is CASSPCDRLPQHF. CDR3 coding DNA: TGCGCCAGCAGTCCTTGCGACCGACTCCCCCAGCATTTT.

The chain employs TRBV6-4 and TRBJ1-6; 7 positions match TRBD1. Germline lookup yields CDR1 MRHNA and CDR2 SNTAGT. V was pared by 2 bases and J by 10 bases, with 11 bases of the junction left unmatched. The CDR3 runs 16 residues. The CDR3 protein is CASSDQPGQTTSPLHF. The CDR3 DNA sequence: TGTGCCAGCAGTGACCAACCGGGACAGACTACCTCACCCCTCCACTTT.

The V call is TRBV7-2, the J call TRBJ2-5; TRBD1 is a possible D gene (5 bases). CDR3 length: 15 residues. V lost 1 base and J lost 2, with 11 bases in between. Germline V CDR1 and CDR2: SGHTA, FQGNSA. CDR3 nucleotides: TGTGCCAGCAGCTTAGGGGGTGGGGCACAAGAGACCCAGTACTTC. It is translated as CASSLGGGAQETQYF. Full variable domain (remainder filled in from reference TRBV7-2 and TRBJ2-5): GAGVSQSPSNKVTEKGKDVELRCDPISGHTALYWYRQSLGQGLEFLIYFQGNSAPDKSGLPSDRFSAERTGGSVSTLTIQRTQQEDSAVYLCASSLGGGAQETQYFGPGTRLLVL.

This chain uses TRBV4-3 with TRBJ2-2, with a tentative D call TRBD2 (5 bases). The CDR3 is made up of 15 amino acids. Trimming took 0 bases from V and 4 from J, leaving 9 bases between them. Germline V lookup: CDR1 LGHNA, CDR2 YSLEER. The CDR3 here is CASSQDEGGTGELFF. Here the CDR3 DNA reads TGCGCCAGCAGCCAAGACGAGGGCGGCACCGGGGAGCTGTTTTTT.

This chain joins TRBV10-1 and TRBJ2-3, with TRBD1 matching 8 bases. The CDR3 has 16 residues. From germline, CDR1 is WNHNN and CDR2 SYGVQD (reference sequence). Germline trimming cut 1 base from V and 0 bases from J; bases unmatched to any gene: 3. The CDR3 here is CASSELDRESTDTQYF. CDR3 DNA sequence: TGCGCCAGCAGTGAGTTGGACAGGGAGAGCACAGATACGCAGTATTTT.

The chain uses TRBV6-1 and TRBJ1-1; D is ambiguous. This CDR3 has 14 residues. Germline V lookup: CDR1 MNHNS, CDR2 SASEGT. The germline V and J ends were trimmed by 7 bases and 4 bases, with 16 bases remaining between them. This CDR3 is CASIAVSSGTEAFF. The CDR3 DNA follows: TGTGCCAGCATCGCTGTGAGTTCAGGCACTGAAGCTTTCTTT.

V is TRBV5-6 and J is TRBJ2-6; 8 bases are a match to TRBD1. The trim removed 0 bases at V and 4 bases at J, leaving 3 bases unmatched. The CDR3 length is 16 residues. From germline, CDR1 is SGHDT and CDR2 YYEEEE. The CDR3 sequence is CASSLGTGFGANVLTF. The CDR3 nucleotides are TGTGCCAGCAGCTTGGGGACAGGGTTCGGGGCCAACGTCCTGACTTTC.

The V and J genes are TRBV5-6 and TRBJ2-7, with 7 bases identical to TRBD2. J was trimmed by 4 bases and V by 6 bases; bases with no gene match: 7. This CDR3 spans 13 amino acids. Germline CDR1 is SGHDT and CDR2 is YYEEEE. The CDR3 sequence is CASTLWGGYEQYF. In nucleotides, the CDR3 is TGTGCCAGCACACTGTGGGGGGGTTACGAGCAGTACTTC.

V is TRBV11-2 and J is TRBJ2-5, with D possibly matching TRBD2 (7 bases). The J call may be wrong; the DNA end is better matched by TRBJ2-7. The CDR3 has 14 amino acids. Germline V gene lookup returns CDR1 SGHAT and CDR2 FQNNGV. As DNA, the CDR3 is TGTGCCAGCAGCTTAAGAGGGGGGGGTCCCGAGCAGTACTTC. This encodes CASSLRGGGPEQYF.

This clone was detected a few times. The gene calls are TRBV9 and TRBJ2-5, with 9 positions matching TRBD2. Germline trimming cut 3 bases from V and 5 bases from J; bases unmatched to any gene: 14. Germline V CDR1 and CDR2: SGDLS, YYNGEE. The CDR3 sequence is 17 residues long. CDR3 coding DNA: TGTGCCAGCAGCGGGCAAGGAGCGGGGGGCCCCGGGGAGACCCAGTACTTC. It yields the protein CASSGQGAGGPGETQYF. Full variable domain (remainder filled in from reference TRBV9 and TRBJ2-5): DSGVTQTPKHLITATGQRVTLRCSPRSGDLSVYWYQQSLDQGLQFLIQYYNGEERAKGNILERFSAQQFPDLHSELNLSSLELGDSALYFCASSGQGAGGPGETQYFGPGTRLLVL.